Shown below are 7 T cell receptor beta chains from a single sample sequenced in a study of shared clonotypes between healthy human individuals. Assay used: immunoSEQ multiplex PCR; TCRdb lists only in-frame clones, some missing. The sample shows fewer than 3 million clones, 80% to 95% of them seen only once. Specimen: naive CD4+ T cells from PBMCs. This sample's subset: CD45RA+ positively selected. Receptor source: a man aged 18 to 30 in good health. Some clones in this sample may be carry-over from other donors' samples.

This clone was found a few times. V and J are TRBV7-9 and TRBJ1-1, with D perhaps matching TRBD1 (6 bases). The CDR3 has 16 amino acids. Trimming removed 7 bases at V and 4 bases at J, with 22 bases between. Germline V gene data show CDR1 as SEHNR and CDR2 as FQNEAQ (reference sequence). The CDR3 DNA sequence: TGTGCCAGCAACTTCCATGAATCCAGGGGCATCACTGAAGCTTTCTTT. Translated: CASNFHESRGITEAFF. Full variable domain (outside the CDR3, taken from reference TRBV7-9 and TRBJ1-1): DTGVSQNPRHKITKRGQNVTFRCDPISEHNRLYWYRQTLGQGPEFLTYFQNEAQLEKSRLLSDRFSAERPKGSFSTLEIQRTEQGDSAMYLCASNFHESRGITEAFFGQGTRLTVV.

The CDR3 is CASSKQQVNYGYTF. The CDR3 nucleotides read TGTGCCAGCAGCAAGCAACAGGTTAACTATGGCTACACCTTC. The genes are TRBV7-9 and TRBJ1-2; TRBD1 is a possible D gene (5 bases). The CDR3 extends over 14 amino acids. CDR1 and CDR2 (germline): SEHNR, FQNEAQ (reference sequence). Trimming removed 5 bases from V and 1 base from J, with 11 bases in between.

The chain combines TRBV7-9 with TRBJ2-7, with D maybe TRBD1 (6 bases). CDR1 SEHNR and CDR2 FQNEAQ come from the germline V gene (reference sequence). The CDR3 consists of 15 residues. Trimming pared 5 bases from V and 7 bases from J, leaving 21 bases between. The CDR3 spells CASSVPGGLEREQYF. The CDR3 DNA reads as TGTGCCAGCAGCGTTCCTGGGGGCCTAGAGAGGGAGCAGTACTTC. The full variable domain, rest sourced from reference TRBV7-9 and TRBJ2-7, is DTGVSQNPRHKITKRGQNVTFRCDPISEHNRLYWYRQTLGQGPEFLTYFQNEAQLEKSRLLSDRFSAERPKGSFSTLEIQRTEQGDSAMYLCASSVPGGLEREQYFGPGTRLTVT.

The chain carries TRBV5-1 and TRBJ2-7; 9 positions agree with TRBD2. The CDR3 totals 14 residues. In germline, CDR1 is SGHRS, CDR2 YFSETQ. The V and J ends lost 3 bases and 5 bases, in that order; junction bases with no gene match: 6. The CDR3 nucleotides are TGCGCCAGCAGCTCCCGACTAGCGGATAACGAGCAGTACTTC. This sequence encodes CASSSRLADNEQYF.

The chain recombines TRBV4-2 with TRBJ2-3; TRBD2 might be the D (6 bases). Looked up from germline, CDR1 is LGHNA and CDR2 is YNFKEQ. The CDR3 length is 13 residues. Trimming took off 0 bases at V and 11 bases at J, with 12 bases between the two ends. For the CDR3, the DNA is TGTGCCAGCAGCCAAGACCGGGGGATAAGGCAGTATTTT. Its translation: CASSQDRGIRQYF.

CDR3 protein: CASSTLDRPATNEKLFF. The CDR3 coding sequence is TGTGCCAGCAGTACCCTGGACAGACCAGCAACTAATGAAAAACTGTTTTTT. The gene calls are TRBV27 and TRBJ1-4, with D perhaps matching TRBD1 (6 bases). The CDR3 is made up of 17 amino acids. V lost 5 bases to trimming and J lost 0 bases, with 16 bases between them. The germline V gene has CDR1 MNHEY and CDR2 SMNVEV (reference sequence).

V usage is TRBV2 and J usage is TRBJ2-5, with TRBD2 matching 9 bases. Germline CDR1 and CDR2: SNHLY and FYNNEI. Trimming cost V 3 bases and J 5 bases; bases outside gene matches: 7. The CDR3 loop spans 15 amino acids. The CDR3 region is CASSEVAGGGETQYF. The CDR3 coding sequence is TGTGCCAGCAGTGAGGTTGCGGGAGGGGGGGAGACCCAGTACTTC.